A selection of T cell receptor beta chains follows, all from one sample in a study of radiation and T cells in renal cell carcinoma. The repertoire was sequenced with immunoSEQ multiplex PCR; TCRdb's copy has only in-frame clones and lacks some. The sample records about 95,000 clones, less than 90% being singletons. Sequencing used blood, obtained from a patient whose treatment included radiotherapy and nephrectomy. These receptors all stem from a man in his forties or fifties with renal cell carcinoma. The CDR3 runs from the conserved cysteine through the conserved F or W. D genes are given only for firm matches. Not all rows give a size; the values are once, few, many and, for expanded clones, a class.

abundance: -; d_gene: TRBD1; v_gene: TRBV14; j_gene: TRBJ1-2; CDR3aa: CASSQDWKGGVYGYTF; CDR3nt: TGTGCCAGCAGCCAAGATTGGAAAGGGGGCGTCTATGGCTACACCTTC
abundance: -; d_gene: -; v_gene: TRBV4-2; j_gene: TRBJ1-1; CDR3aa: CASSQTPGSNTEAFF; CDR3nt: TGTGCCAGCAGCCAGACACCAGGGTCGAACACTGAAGCTTTCTTT
abundance: -; d_gene: TRBD1; v_gene: TRBV30; j_gene: TRBJ1-6; CDR3aa: CAWTGTGSSYNSPLHF; CDR3nt: TGTGCCTGGACCGGGACAGGGAGCTCCTATAATTCACCCCTCCACTTT
abundance: -; d_gene: -; v_gene: TRBV5-4; j_gene: TRBJ2-1; CDR3aa: CASSLGHEQFF; CDR3nt: TGTGCCAGCAGCTTGGGACACGAGCAGTTCTTC
abundance: -; d_gene: TRBD2; v_gene: TRBV9; j_gene: TRBJ2-3; CDR3aa: CASSPGGGRVPDTQYF; CDR3nt: TGTGCCAGCAGCCCCGGCGGCGGGAGGGTTCCAGATACGCAGTATTTT
abundance: -; d_gene: TRBD2; v_gene: TRBV5-1; j_gene: TRBJ2-1; CDR3aa: CASSLGPGTSWNEQFF; CDR3nt: TGCGCCAGCAGCTTGGGTCCAGGGACTAGCTGGAATGAGCAGTTCTTC
abundance: -; d_gene: -; v_gene: TRBV4-3; j_gene: TRBJ1-2; CDR3aa: CASSQDRGRYGYTF; CDR3nt: TGCGCCAGCAGCCAAGACAGGGGCCGTTATGGCTACACCTTC
abundance: -; d_gene: TRBD1; v_gene: TRBV25-1; j_gene: TRBJ2-1; CDR3aa: CASSEAGTGVHNEQFF; CDR3nt: TGTGCCAGCAGTGAAGCCGGGACAGGGGTACACAATGAGCAGTTCTTC
abundance: once; d_gene: -; v_gene: TRBV5-5; j_gene: TRBJ2-7; CDR3aa: CASSLVQVYEQYF; CDR3nt: TGTGCCAGCAGCTTGGTGCAGGTATACGAGCAGTACTTC
abundance: -; d_gene: TRBD1; v_gene: TRBV11-2; j_gene: TRBJ2-3; CDR3aa: CASSLSGQGADTQYF; CDR3nt: TGTGCCAGCAGCTTATCGGGACAGGGTGCAGATACGCAGTATTTT
abundance: -; d_gene: -; v_gene: TRBV5-1; j_gene: TRBJ2-3; CDR3aa: CASAEDPSTDTQYF; CDR3nt: TGCGCCAGCGCCGAGGATCCTAGCACAGATACGCAGTATTTT
abundance: -; d_gene: TRBD2; v_gene: TRBV6-6; j_gene: TRBJ2-3; CDR3aa: CASRGGAGRADTQYF; CDR3nt: TGTGCCAGCAGGGGGGGAGCAGGGAGGGCAGATACGCAGTATTTT
abundance: -; d_gene: TRBD2; v_gene: TRBV5-1; j_gene: TRBJ2-7; CDR3aa: CASSLRGREGTVLTTYEQYF; CDR3nt: TGCGCCAGCAGCTTGAGAGGGCGGGAGGGGACGGTATTGACGACCTACGAGCAGTACTTC
abundance: -; d_gene: -; v_gene: TRBV4-2; j_gene: TRBJ1-4; CDR3aa: CASSQGDLRQVGSEKLFF; CDR3nt: TGTGCCAGCAGCCAAGGGGATCTTCGACAGGTCGGTAGCGAAAAACTGTTTTTT
abundance: -; d_gene: TRBD1; v_gene: TRBV7-9; j_gene: TRBJ1-3; CDR3aa: CASRREGQGYISGNTIYF; CDR3nt: TGTGCCAGCAGACGAGAGGGACAGGGATATATTTCCGGAAACACCATATATTTT
abundance: -; d_gene: TRBD1; v_gene: TRBV7-9; j_gene: TRBJ1-1; CDR3aa: CASSLGQGATEAFF; CDR3nt: TGTGCCAGCAGCTTGGGACAGGGGGCAACTGAAGCTTTCTTT
abundance: -; d_gene: -; v_gene: TRBV5-4; j_gene: TRBJ2-7; CDR3aa: CASSSPAASYEQYF; CDR3nt: TGTGCCAGCAGCTCCCCGGCAGCCTCCTACGAGCAGTACTTC
abundance: -; d_gene: TRBD2; v_gene: TRBV9; j_gene: TRBJ2-2; CDR3aa: CASSVGPAGVGTGELFF; CDR3nt: TGTGCCAGCAGCGTAGGTCCAGCGGGAGTCGGAACCGGGGAGCTGTTTTTT
abundance: -; d_gene: -; v_gene: TRBV4-1; j_gene: TRBJ2-1; CDR3aa: CASSQESADIYNEQFF; CDR3nt: TGCGCCAGCAGCCAAGAATCGGCCGACATCTACAATGAGCAGTTCTTC
abundance: -; d_gene: -; v_gene: TRBV7-2; j_gene: TRBJ1-2; CDR3aa: CASSPLGAIYGYTF; CDR3nt: TGTGCCAGCAGCCCCCTCGGGGCCATATATGGCTACACCTTC
abundance: -; d_gene: -; v_gene: TRBV5-5; j_gene: TRBJ1-1; CDR3aa: CASGLARPTEAFF; CDR3nt: TGTGCCAGCGGCTTGGCCCGTCCCACTGAAGCTTTCTTT
abundance: -; d_gene: -; v_gene: TRBV11-3; j_gene: TRBJ2-2; CDR3aa: CASSLGTGELFF; CDR3nt: TGTGCCAGCAGCTTAGGCACCGGGGAGCTGTTTTTT
abundance: -; d_gene: TRBD2; v_gene: TRBV29-1; j_gene: TRBJ2-1; CDR3aa: CSVTLAGPYNEQFF; CDR3nt: TGCAGCGTCACATTAGCGGGACCTTACAATGAGCAGTTCTTC
abundance: -; d_gene: -; v_gene: TRBV9; j_gene: TRBJ2-6; CDR3aa: CASSVAGGGANVLTF; CDR3nt: TGTGCCAGCAGCGTAGCGGGCGGTGGGGCCAACGTCCTGACTTTC
abundance: -; d_gene: -; v_gene: TRBV19; j_gene: TRBJ2-1; CDR3aa: CASSIFSQGGVKYNEQFF; CDR3nt: TGTGCCAGTAGTATCTTCTCGCAAGGCGGGGTGAAATACAATGAGCAGTTCTTC
abundance: -; d_gene: TRBD1; v_gene: TRBV5-1; j_gene: TRBJ2-7; CDR3aa: CASSGRQGGNEQYF; CDR3nt: TGCGCCAGCAGCGGGAGACAGGGCGGCAACGAGCAGTACTTC
abundance: -; d_gene: TRBD1; v_gene: TRBV5-4; j_gene: TRBJ1-5; CDR3aa: CASSRDRGNQPQHF; CDR3nt: TGTGCCAGCAGCCGCGACAGGGGTAATCAGCCCCAGCATTTT
abundance: once; d_gene: TRBD2; v_gene: TRBV4-1; j_gene: TRBJ2-5; CDR3aa: CASSHPLAGLKETQYF; CDR3nt: TGCGCCAGCAGCCACCCACTAGCGGGGCTAAAAGAGACCCAGTACTTC
abundance: -; d_gene: TRBD1; v_gene: TRBV5-1; j_gene: TRBJ2-5; CDR3aa: CASSLLGQEETQYF; CDR3nt: TGCGCCAGCAGCTTACTGGGACAGGAAGAGACCCAGTACTTC
abundance: -; d_gene: -; v_gene: TRBV19; j_gene: TRBJ1-1; CDR3aa: CASSAAETTEAFF; CDR3nt: TGTGCCAGTAGTGCAGCAGAAACCACTGAAGCTTTCTTT
abundance: -; d_gene: -; v_gene: TRBV29-1; j_gene: TRBJ1-1; CDR3aa: CSADPGQTNTEAFF; CDR3nt: TGCAGCGCCGACCCCGGGCAGACCAACACTGAAGCTTTCTTT
abundance: -; d_gene: -; v_gene: TRBV27; j_gene: TRBJ2-7; CDR3aa: CASSLSGGALYEQYF; CDR3nt: TGTGCCAGCAGTTTATCTGGGGGGGCGTTATACGAGCAGTACTTC
abundance: -; d_gene: TRBD2; v_gene: TRBV4-1; j_gene: TRBJ2-5; CDR3aa: CASSQDRASGRAGETQYF; CDR3nt: TGCGCCAGCAGCCAAGATAGGGCTAGCGGGAGGGCCGGGGAGACCCAGTACTTC
abundance: -; d_gene: -; v_gene: TRBV7-2; j_gene: TRBJ1-5; CDR3aa: CASSFRTGMGQPQHF; CDR3nt: TGTGCCAGCAGCTTTAGGACGGGGATGGGACAGCCCCAGCATTTT
abundance: -; d_gene: -; v_gene: TRBV29-1; j_gene: TRBJ2-2; CDR3aa: CSVEDFPGPGELFF; CDR3nt: TGCAGCGTTGAAGATTTTCCAGGGCCCGGGGAGCTGTTTTTT
abundance: -; d_gene: -; v_gene: TRBV10-3; j_gene: TRBJ1-1; CDR3aa: CASEQGLNGRTEAFF; CDR3nt: TGTGCCAGCGAACAGGGTCTTAATGGTCGCACTGAAGCTTTCTTT
abundance: -; d_gene: TRBD1; v_gene: TRBV4-1; j_gene: TRBJ1-5; CDR3aa: CASSQTGQPSNQPQHF; CDR3nt: TGCGCCAGCAGCCAAACGGGACAGCCGAGCAATCAGCCCCAGCATTTT
abundance: -; d_gene: -; v_gene: TRBV30; j_gene: TRBJ1-3; CDR3aa: CAGIGLSGNTIYF; CDR3nt: TGTGCCGGGATAGGGCTCTCTGGAAACACCATATATTTT
abundance: -; d_gene: -; v_gene: TRBV19; j_gene: TRBJ2-6; CDR3aa: CASSIDSGGSGANVLTF; CDR3nt: TGTGCCAGTAGTATAGATAGTGGGGGCTCTGGGGCCAACGTCCTGACTTTC
abundance: few; d_gene: -; v_gene: TRBV27; j_gene: TRBJ2-1; CDR3aa: CASAGWGGNNEQFF; CDR3nt: TGTGCCAGCGCGGGTTGGGGAGGAAACAATGAGCAGTTCTTC
abundance: -; d_gene: TRBD1; v_gene: TRBV7-9; j_gene: TRBJ2-1; CDR3aa: CASSSTGQGVYHSYNEQFF; CDR3nt: TGTGCCAGCAGCTCAACGGGACAGGGGGTGTATCATTCCTACAATGAGCAGTTCTTC
abundance: -; d_gene: TRBD1; v_gene: TRBV10-3; j_gene: TRBJ2-3; CDR3aa: CAISAGTAGQSDTQYF; CDR3nt: TGTGCCATCAGTGCTGGGACAGCCGGTCAGTCAGATACGCAGTATTTT
abundance: -; d_gene: -; v_gene: TRBV30; j_gene: TRBJ2-7; CDR3aa: CAWSVVYEQYF; CDR3nt: TGTGCCTGGAGTGTTGTCTACGAGCAGTACTTC
abundance: -; d_gene: -; v_gene: TRBV1; j_gene: TRBJ1-2; CDR3aa: CTSSQDRGGSYTF; CDR3nt: TGCACCAGCAGCCAAGATAGGGGCGGGAGCTACACCTTC
abundance: -; d_gene: -; v_gene: TRBV30; j_gene: TRBJ2-5; CDR3aa: CAWSVLGAPGETQYF; CDR3nt: TGTGCCTGGAGTGTACTCGGGGCACCGGGAGAGACCCAGTACTTC
abundance: -; d_gene: TRBD2; v_gene: TRBV4-1; j_gene: TRBJ2-3; CDR3aa: CASSHGTSGGADTQYF; CDR3nt: TGCGCCAGCAGCCACGGGACTAGCGGGGGGGCAGATACGCAGTATTTT
abundance: -; d_gene: -; v_gene: TRBV7-3; j_gene: TRBJ1-2; CDR3aa: CASSPAQGYGYTF; CDR3nt: TGTGCCAGCAGTCCAGCACAGGGTTATGGCTACACCTTC